This entry concerns a single TCR beta chain. The data belong to a study of blood T cell repertoires in COVID-19. Study-level information: T cells, B-cell-depleted T cells, or PBMCs provided the cDNA or gDNA that served as material.

J lost 6 bases, V lost 7 bases, and 6 bases had no gene match. This CDR3 spans 11 amino acids. Germline V gives CDR1 SQVTM, CDR2 ANQGSEA. The table came from immunoSEQ multiplex PCR; TCRdb's copy has only in-frame clones and leaves some out. In the table there are roughly 260,000 clones, more than 70% of which are singletons. This chain uses TRBV29-1 with TRBJ2-7, with 7 bases aligning to TRBD1. The clonotype comes from a woman in her 30s with COVID-19, enrolled during active disease. Input material: peripheral blood. CDR3 region: CSAQQGFEQYF. As DNA, the CDR3 is TGCAGCGCCCAACAGGGGTTCGAGCAGTACTTC.